The sequence of this T cell receptor beta chain was determined in a study of blood T cell repertoires in COVID-19. For the study at large: The origin of the acute and convalescent COVID-19 samples was the United States, Italy and Spain.

The CDR3 is 16 amino acids. The V gene lost 6 bases and the J gene lost 0 bases, with 17 bases spanning the gap. Germline V gene lookup returns CDR1 LGHNT and CDR2 FRNRAP. TCRdb keeps only in-frame clones here, not all; method: immunoSEQ multiplex PCR. The profile covers some 140,000 clones, with approximately 84% appearing a single time and roughly 13% taken by the ten largest. The sequence was collected from a human donor in a cohort sampled during active COVID-19. Sequenced material: peripheral blood. This rearrangement joins TRBV12-5 to TRBJ1-1, with D unclear. The CDR3 spells CASGPGIGSMNTEAFF. The CDR3 DNA reads as TGTGCTAGTGGCCCCGGGATTGGATCAATGAACACTGAAGCTTTCTTT.